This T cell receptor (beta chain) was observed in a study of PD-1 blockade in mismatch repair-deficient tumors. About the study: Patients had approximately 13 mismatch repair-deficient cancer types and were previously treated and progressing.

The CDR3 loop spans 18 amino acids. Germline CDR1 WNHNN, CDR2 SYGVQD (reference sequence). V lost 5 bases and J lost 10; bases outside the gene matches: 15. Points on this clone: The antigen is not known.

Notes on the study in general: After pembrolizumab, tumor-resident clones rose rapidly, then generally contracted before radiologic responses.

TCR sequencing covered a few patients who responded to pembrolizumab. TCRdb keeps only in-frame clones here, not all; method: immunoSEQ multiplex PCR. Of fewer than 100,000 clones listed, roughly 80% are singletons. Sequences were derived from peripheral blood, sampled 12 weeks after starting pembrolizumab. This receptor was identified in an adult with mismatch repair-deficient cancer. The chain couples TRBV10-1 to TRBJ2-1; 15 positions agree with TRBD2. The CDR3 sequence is CASSLGLAGGGRGREQFF. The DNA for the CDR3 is TGCGCCAGCAGTTTGGGACTAGCGGGAGGTGGACGCGGGAGGGAGCAGTTCTTC.